The 7 T cell receptor beta chains below all came from one sample that was sequenced in a study of blood T cell repertoires in COVID-19. Sequencing was performed with immunoSEQ multiplex PCR; in TCRdb, only in-frame clones are kept and a portion is missing. This table has about 170,000 clones, approximately 84% appearing once. Sample: peripheral blood. These receptors originate from a man between 65 and 85 years old with active or convalescent COVID-19.

The V and J genes are TRBV5-1 and TRBJ1-3; tentative D call: TRBD1 (6 bases). Per germline, CDR1 SGHRS and CDR2 YFSETQ. The CDR3 length is 15 residues. Deletions cut 1 base from V and 4 bases from J, with 12 bases between. In DNA, the CDR3 is TGCGCCAGCAGCTTGAACAGGGCTGGAGGAAACACCATATATTTT. This encodes CASSLNRAGGNTIYF.

This clone has a single count. The chain has TRBV28 and TRBJ1-2, with D perhaps TRBD1 (6 bases). Germline V gives CDR1 MDHEN, CDR2 SYDVKM. This CDR3 region has 13 residues. Between the trimmed V and J ends, which lost 6 bases and 4 bases, there was a span of 12 bases. CDR3 DNA sequence: TGTGCCAGCAGGGACAGTTTGTCCTATGGCTACACCTTC. This gives the protein CASRDSLSYGYTF.

V gene TRBV5-4 combines with J gene TRBJ2-2; TRBD1 agrees at 7 bases. Germline V CDR1 and CDR2: SGHNT, YYREEE (reference sequence). J was trimmed by 2 bases and V by 4 bases; bases with no gene match: 14. This CDR3 contains 18 residues. The CDR3 sequence is CASSLDPPTGLNTGELFF. CDR3 coding DNA: TGTGCCAGCAGCCTAGATCCCCCGACAGGGTTAAACACCGGGGAGCTGTTTTTT.

The rearrangement links TRBV6-2 or TRBV6-3 to TRBJ2-7, with 10 bases fitting TRBD1. The CDR3 length is 16 residues. The germline V gene encodes CDR1 MNHEY and CDR2 SVGEGT. V lost 4 bases to trimming and J lost 4 bases; unmatched junction nucleotides: 10. CDR3 sequence (DNA): TGTGCCAGCAGTTCGACGACGTGGACAGGGGGTTACGAGCAGTACTTC. It yields the protein CASSSTTWTGGYEQYF.

This chain joins TRBV28 and TRBJ1-4; 9 bases align to TRBD1. The CDR3 has 14 residues. Losses at the gene ends were 7 bases for V and 7 bases for J; bases not matched to a gene: 7. Germline CDR1 MDHEN, CDR2 SYDVKM. The CDR3 is CASKRRTGAEKLFF. DNA of the CDR3: TGTGCCAGCAAGCGTCGGACAGGGGCTGAAAAACTGTTTTTT.

The V gene is TRBV5-1, the J gene TRBJ2-5; maybe TRBD2 (6 bases). This CDR3 has 14 residues. Germline V lookup: CDR1 SGHRS, CDR2 YFSETQ. V lost 3 bases and J 5 bases, leaving 14 bases between the germline ends. CDR3 nucleotides: TGCGCCAGCAGCTCCGGGACTGTCCGGGAGACCCAGTACTTC. It encodes CASSSGTVRETQYF.

For this clone: This sequence may be a read error, since a much larger clone differs from it by one base. This sequence joins TRBV13 and TRBJ2-1; 14 bases map to TRBD2. The CDR3 spans 17 residues. CDR1 is PRHDT and CDR2 is FYEKMQ in the germline V gene (reference sequence). The CDR3 region has the DNA TGTGCCAGCAGCTTAGCCCCCGGGACTAGCGGGAGAAATGGGCAGTTCTTC. Protein: CASSLAPGTSGRNGQFF.